This is a list of T cell receptor beta chains from one sample in a study of T cells after yellow fever vaccination. Via MiXCR, TCRdb re-called the 5' RACE reads, giving one row per CDR3 protein. Of roughly 340,000 distinct CDR3 sequences detected, 8.7% appear once; the ten largest clones hold about 20%. Sequencing used PBMCs, obtained on the day of the first yellow fever vaccination. The receptors stem from a man younger than 30 who received the YFV17D yellow fever vaccine. The CDR3 runs from the conserved cysteine through the conserved F or W. Fields, in order: J gene, D gene, V gene, clone size, CDR3 DNA, CDR3 protein. A D gene is named only where the DNA matches it firmly. For some rows the clone size is stated as once, few or many, or as a class when expanded; others skip it.

>TRBJ2-3|TRBD1|TRBV6-5|few
TGTGCCAGCAGTTATGGGACAGGGGGAAGCACAGATACGCAGTATTTT
CASSYGTGGSTDTQYF
>TRBJ2-5|NA|TRBV18|few
TGTGCCAGCTCACCACCGGCAGGGTACGAGACCCAGTACTTC
CASSPPAGYETQYF
>TRBJ2-1|TRBD2|TRBV5-5|many
TGTGCCAGCAGCCCCGTGACTAGCATCCATGAGCAGTTCTTC
CASSPVTSIHEQFF
>TRBJ2-7|NA|TRBV28|NA
TGTGCCAGCAGTTTGTTTGGGCCGACCTACGAGCAGTACTTC
CASSLFGPTYEQYF
>TRBJ1-5|NA|TRBV7-9|few
TGTGCCAGCAGCTTAGACACGGGGGCTACCGGGCAGCCCCAGCATTTT
CASSLDTGATGQPQHF
>TRBJ2-1|TRBD1|TRBV9|many
TGTGCCAGCAGCGTCCGGGACAGGGGGATCAATGAGCAGTTCTTC
CASSVRDRGINEQFF
>TRBJ2-2|NA|TRBV5-4|NA
TGTGCCAGCAGCTTGGGGGGGTCAGCTACTCCGGTCGGGGAGCTGTTTTTT
CASSLGGSATPVGELFF
>TRBJ1-5|NA|TRBV3-1|many
TGTGCCAGCAGCCAGACAGCTCTCAATCAGCCCCAGCATTTT
CASSQTALNQPQHF
>TRBJ2-3|TRBD2|TRBV20-1|NA
TGCAGTGCTAGGTTGACTAGCGGGCGCACAGATACGCAGTATTTT
CSARLTSGRTDTQYF
>TRBJ2-6|NA|TRBV20-1|NA
TGCAGTGCTAGAGATCCCGGCAGCCTCTCTGGGGCCAACGTCCTGACTTTC
CSARDPGSLSGANVLTF
>TRBJ2-1|TRBD2|TRBV5-1|many
TGCGCCAGCAGCCCGCTCCCGGGGGGGCAGAATGAGCAGTTCTTC
CASSPLPGGQNEQFF
>TRBJ2-5|NA|TRBV7-6|NA
TGTGCCAGCAGCCCAGCCAGCGGACACCCCCAAGAGACCCAGTACTTC
CASSPASGHPQETQYF
>TRBJ2-4|NA|TRBV6-2/TRBV6-3|many
TGTGCCAGCAGTTACTCGAAGTTGGGACATCAGTACTTC
CASSYSKLGHQYF
>TRBJ2-2|NA|TRBV11-2|few
TGTGCCAGCAGTCGAGCAGGACTCAACACCGGGGAGCTGTTTTTT
CASSRAGLNTGELFF
>TRBJ2-2|TRBD2|TRBV2|few
TGTGCCAGCAGGGCGAGCGGGGGCCCCACCGGGGAGCTGTTTTTT
CASRASGGPTGELFF
>TRBJ2-7|NA|TRBV13|few
TGTGCCAGCAGCCCGGACAGTGGGACTTACGAGCAGTACTTC
CASSPDSGTYEQYF
>TRBJ2-5|NA|TRBV29-1|NA
TGCAGCGTTGGGGGGCACAGCTCCCAAGAGACCCAGTACTTC
CSVGGHSSQETQYF
>TRBJ1-1|NA|TRBV12-3/TRBV12-4|many
TGTGCCAGCAGTTTCATGAACACTGAAGCTTTCTTT
CASSFMNTEAFF
>TRBJ1-5|NA|TRBV5-1|NA
TGCGCCAGCAGCCCCCCCCGTGGATCGGGGACCGGCAATCAGCCCCAGCATTTT
CASSPPRGSGTGNQPQHF